These T cell receptor beta chains were read from a single sample in a study of early T cells in non-severe SARS-CoV-2 infection. Via MiXCR, TCRdb re-called the 5' RACE reads, giving one row per CDR3 protein. The sample shows roughly 83,000 distinct CDR3 sequences, 10% of them seen only once. Sequenced material: whole blood, taken at baseline. The receptors here all came from an adult who was a healthcare worker with PCR-confirmed SARS-CoV-2 infection or an uninfected control (not recorded which). CDR3s include the opening cysteine and the closing phenylalanine or tryptophan. The order of the fields is V gene, CDR3 protein.

TRBV6-1	CASSETPPYEQYF
TRBV7-9	CASSMRTSGRYEQYF
TRBV10-3	CASGTYNSPLHF
TRBV9	CASSEEPAGYEQYF
TRBV20-1	CSALGLTSSYNEQFF
TRBV12-3/TRBV12-4	CASSHAQTRSLHF
TRBV5-1	CASSQWTSGSDTQYF
TRBV12-3/TRBV12-4	CASSFDSMWTNNQPQHF
TRBV6-6	CASSYGKGHQFF
TRBV10-3	CAISESERASTQYF
TRBV4-2	CASSQESTYSPGKLFF
TRBV9	CASSGGTSGKETQYF